This TCR beta chain was captured by sequencing in a study of immune evolution from preneoplasia to lung adenocarcinoma. The study's findings and limits: Clonality was highest in normal lung, lower in later-stage lesions apparently. Top clone frequencies peaked in normal lung, apparently declining through invasive adenocarcinoma.

With respect to this clone: Its antigen is undetermined.

CDR1 and CDR2 (germline): SGHRS, YFSETQ. This CDR3 has 14 amino acids. V lost 5 bases and J lost 2; bases outside the gene matches: 6. Profiled with immunoSEQ multiplex PCR; TCRdb holds only in-frame clones, not every one. The sample contains thousands of clones, over 75% of which appear only once. The specimen was FFPE invasive lung adenocarcinoma tissue. The J gene is TRBJ2-7, the V gene TRBV5-1; 8 bases match TRBD1. This sequence originates from a person between 60 and 70 years old with lung adenocarcinoma. This chain's CDR3 is CASRESGGTYEQYF. The CDR3 coding sequence is TGCGCCAGCAGGGAGTCAGGGGGCACCTACGAGCAGTACTTC. Based on the CDR3 plus reference TRBV5-1 and TRBJ2-7, the full variable domain is KAGVTQTPRYLIKTRGQQVTLSCSPISGHRSVSWYQQTPGQGLQFLFEYFSETQRNKGNFPGRFSGRQFSNSRSEMNVSTLELGDSALYLCASRESGGTYEQYFGPGTRLTVT.